These 21 T cell receptor delta chains were all obtained from the same sample, sequenced in a study of gamma-delta T cells after stem cell transplantation. TCRdb re-called clones from the RT-PCR reads using CATT. The sample lists approximately 1,300 delta-chain clones, under 30% seen once, with around 40% in the top ten. The source material was gamma-delta T cells. The receptors were gathered from a human donor. It is not recorded whose cells these are; they may come from a transplant donor.

Judged by abundance, this clone is medium-sized. Germline and junction disagree at one end, which may indicate a read error. The chain couples TRDV1 to TRDJ2, with 11 bases that match TRDD3. Germline CDR1 is TSWWSYY and CDR2 is QGS. The CDR3 spans 23 residues. The CDR3 protein is CALGELRTYIGGYAESLTAQLFF. The CDR3 coding sequence is TGTGCTCTTGGGGAACTTCGGACTTATATTGGGGGATACGCAGAGAGTCTGACAGCACAACTATTCTTT.

By share of the sample, this clone is medium-sized. This chain connects TRDV2 to TRDJ1; 9 bases fit TRDD3. V lost 0 bases to trimming and J lost 0 bases; unmatched junction nucleotides: 7. The CDR3 totals 17 residues. CDR1 is GEAIGNYY and CDR2 is EKD in the germline V gene. DNA for the CDR3: TGTGCCTGTGACACCTTACTGGGGGAAGGGTACACCGATAAACTCATCTTT. As protein: CACDTLLGEGYTDKLIF.

The J gene is TRDJ1, the V gene TRDV2; D is perhaps TRDD3 (5 bases). The germline gives CDR1 GEAIGNYY, CDR2 EKD. V lost 0 bases and J lost 3, with 10 bases in between. CDR3 size: 14 residues. The CDR3 DNA reads TGTGCCTGTGACACCTGGGGCCACTCCGATAAACTCATCTTT. This translates into CACDTWGHSDKLIF.

This clone has just one count. This likely reflects a read error, since a far larger clone is one base away. The genes are TRDV2 and TRDJ1; D is unclear. Trimming took off 0 bases at V and 3 bases at J, with 13 bases between the two ends. The CDR3 totals 15 residues. Germline CDR1 and CDR2: GEAIGNYY and EKD. CDR3 amino acids: CACDTGGPPADKLIF. CDR3 nucleotide sequence: TGTGCCTGTGACACCGGCGGACCCCCTGCCGATAAACTCATCTTT.

The chain recombines TRDV1 with TRDJ1; maybe TRDD3 (5 bases). Trimming took off 0 bases at V and 0 bases at J, with 11 bases between the two ends. CDR3 length: 16 residues. CDR1 and CDR2 from the germline V gene are TSWWSYY and QGS. The CDR3 loop is CALGELEGGYTDKLIF. DNA of the CDR3: TGTGCTCTTGGGGAACTAGAGGGGGGGTACACCGATAAACTCATCTTT.

J is TRDJ1 and V is TRDV1; 9 positions agree with TRDD3. The CDR3 length is 21 residues. Unmatched junction bases numbered 21, after V lost 4 bases and J lost 0 bases. Germline-derived CDR1 and CDR2 are TSWWSYY and QGS. The DNA for the CDR3 is TGTGCTCTTGGGGTCGGCCTTCCTGGGGGGATACCGCTTCCGTACACCGATAAACTCATCTTT. Encoded protein: CALGVGLPGGIPLPYTDKLIF.

This clone is medium-sized within its sample. The CDR3 DNA reads TGTGCTCTTGGGGAACGGCTACTGGGGGACAACTACACCGATAAACTCATCTTT. Translation gives CALGERLLGDNYTDKLIF. The rearrangement links TRDV1 to TRDJ1; 9 bases are a match to TRDD3. This CDR3 is built from 18 residues. Germline lookup yields CDR1 TSWWSYY and CDR2 QGS. J was trimmed by 0 bases and V by 1 base; bases with no gene match: 9.

Points on this clone: This sequence may be a read error, since a much larger clone differs from it by one base. V and J are TRDV3 and TRDJ2, with D unclear. CDR3 length equals 13 residues. With 4 bases removed from V and 0 bases from J, the gap between germline ends came to 9 bases. Germline values: CDR1 TVYSNPD, CDR2 GDNSRS (reference sequence). In nucleotides, the CDR3 is TGTGCCTCTCGCTCAGCTTTGACAGCACAACTCTTCTTT. It translates to CASRSALTAQLFF.

By proportion, this clone is large. At one end the junction does not follow the germline gene, possibly because of a read error. The chain recombines TRDV2 with TRDJ1; D possibly corresponds to TRDD3 (5 bases). Per germline, CDR1 GEAIGNYY and CDR2 EKD. This CDR3 contains 18 residues. In nucleotides, the CDR3 is TGTGCCTGTGACACGTGGGGTGCCGGTACCGTAGGAACCGCTAAACTCATCTTT. This translates into CACDTWGAGTVGTAKLIF.

By share, this clone counts as medium-sized. Only one base separates this from a far larger clonotype, so it likely reflects a read error. The CDR3 reads CALGPTNGWGIQGEPIF. The CDR3 DNA reads as TGTGCTCTTGGACCTACGAATGGCTGGGGGATACAGGGGGAACCCATCTTT. The chain couples TRDV1 to TRDJ1; TRDD3 matches 11 bases. V shed 6 bases, J shed 13 bases, and the junction held 22 bases outside the gene matches. This CDR3 is 17 amino acids long. Germline CDR1 reads TSWWSYY; CDR2 reads QGS.

This clone was picked up one time. The rearrangement joins TRDV2 to TRDJ1; 11 bases match TRDD3. The CDR3 loop spans 16 amino acids. The germline V gene has CDR1 GEAIGNYY and CDR2 EKD. Trimming cost V 0 bases and J 1 base; bases outside gene matches: 3. CDR3 region: CACDTVGDTITDKLIF. For the CDR3, the DNA is TGTGCCTGTGACACCGTGGGGGATACGATCACCGATAAACTCATCTTT.

This clone has a handful of counts. A far larger clone is a single base away, which makes a read error likely. Other DNA sequences of this sample code for an identical CDR3. This chain joins TRDV2 and TRDJ3; D not resolved. Trimming pared 0 bases from V and 0 bases from J, leaving 23 bases between. The germline V gene encodes CDR1 GEAIGNYY and CDR2 EKD. The CDR3 covers 22 residues. This CDR3 reads CACDTAESLSAAGSWDTRQMFF. CDR3 DNA: TGTGCCTGTGACACCGCCGAGTCTCTTAGTGCCGCAGGCTCCTGGGACACCCGACAGATGTTTTTC.

Concerning this clone itself: This likely traces to a read error, being one base from a far larger clone. The V and J genes are TRDV2 and TRDJ1; 11 bases fit TRDD3. Losses at the gene ends were 1 base for V and 0 bases for J; bases not matched to a gene: 18. CDR3 size: 21 residues. Germline V gives CDR1 GEAIGNYY, CDR2 EKD. CDR3 nucleotides: TGTGCCTGTGACACTCTCTACGCCTGGGGGATACAGGGTTCGGACACCGATAAACTCATCTTT. This sequence encodes CACDTLYAWGIQGSDTDKLIF.

This clone is judged large (0.1 to 1%). The chain has TRDV2 and TRDJ1; 10 bases agree with TRDD3. The CDR3 loop spans 19 amino acids. The germline gives CDR1 GEAIGNYY, CDR2 EKD. V was clipped by 0 bases and J by 3 bases; unmatched bases: 15. CDR3: CACDTVTGGYGLYADKLIF. Here the CDR3 DNA reads TGTGCCTGTGACACCGTAACGGGGGGATACGGGCTATACGCCGATAAACTCATCTTT.

Comments on this clone: This likely came from a read error, as a far larger clone is one base away. The same CDR3 also results from other DNA sequences found in this sample. The rearrangement joins TRDV2 to TRDJ1; D is possibly TRDD3 (6 bases). This CDR3 is 13 amino acids long. In germline, CDR1 is GEAIGNYY, CDR2 EKD. The DNA of the CDR3 is TGTGCCTGTGACGGGATAAACACCGATAAGCTCATCTTT. It yields the protein CACDGINTDKLIF.

This clone is deemed large. This CDR3 is CACDFVLGEASSWDTRQMFF. CDR3 coding DNA: TGTGCCTGTGACTTCGTACTGGGGGAAGCTAGCTCCTGGGACACCCGACAGATGTTTTTC. The chain combines TRDV2 with TRDJ3; 9 bases are shared with TRDD3. CDR3 size: 20 residues. Looked up from germline, CDR1 is GEAIGNYY and CDR2 is EKD. V trimming: 3 bases; J trimming: 0 bases; junction bases outside the gene matches: 11.

To note about this clone: A far larger clone is only one base removed, so a read error is likely. Other DNA sequences within the sample encode an identical CDR3. This chain links TRDV2 with TRDJ1; 8 bases line up with TRDD3. Trimming took 3 bases from V and 5 from J; bases not matched to a gene: 13. CDR3 length: 16 residues. Germline CDR1 reads GEAIGNYY; CDR2 reads EKD. The CDR3 DNA reads TGTGCCTGTGACGTCGTCTCTGGGGGAAGCACTGATAAACTCATCTTT. Protein product: CACDVVSGGSTDKLIF.

This clone is deemed medium-sized. The chain has TRDV2 and TRDJ3; D may be TRDD3 (6 bases). The CDR3 sequence is 22 residues long. From germline, CDR1 is GEAIGNYY and CDR2 EKD. V was pared by 0 bases and J by 0 bases, with 23 bases between. CDR3 nucleotides: TGTGCCTGTGACACCGTGAGCAGTGGGGGGGACCCCCCCTCCTGGGACACCCGACAGATGTTTTTC. Translation: CACDTVSSGGDPPSWDTRQMFF.

Regarding this clone: TCRdb shows a much larger clone's protein in place of this DNA's translation, and the two differ at residue 9, likely through a read error; the protein shown is translated from the DNA. V is TRDV2 and J is TRDJ1, with 9 positions matching TRDD3. This CDR3 has 16 amino acids. CDR1 and CDR2 (germline): GEAIGNYY, EKD. Trimming cost V 4 bases and J 4 bases; bases outside gene matches: 12. CDR3 in amino acids: CACEGIRRRNIDKLIF. Here the CDR3 DNA reads TGTGCCTGTGAGGGGATACGACGAAGGAATATCGATAAACTCATCTTT.

This clone came up a few times. A single base is all that separates this from a far larger clone, so a read error is likely. The V gene is TRDV2, the J gene TRDJ1; TRDD3 agrees at 7 bases. The CDR3 has 19 residues. Looked up from germline, CDR1 is GEAIGNYY and CDR2 is EKD. Here the CDR3 DNA reads TGTGCCTGTGACCCCCTGAGGGTGGGGGACTCCCGAAGCACCGATAAACCCATCTTT. The encoded protein is CACDPLRVGDSRSTDKPIF.

The table lists this clone with a few counts. Given a far larger clone just one base away, this is likely a sequencing read error. The chain recombines TRDV1 with TRDJ1; 9 bases agree with TRDD3. The germline V gene encodes CDR1 TSWWSYY and CDR2 QGS. V shed 2 bases, J shed 6 bases, and the junction held 16 bases outside the gene matches. CDR3 length: 18 residues. The chain's CDR3 is CALGEIRARRLGDNKLIF. In nucleotides, the CDR3 is TGTGCTCTTGGGGAAATAAGGGCCCGTCGACTGGGGGACAATAAACTCATCTTT.